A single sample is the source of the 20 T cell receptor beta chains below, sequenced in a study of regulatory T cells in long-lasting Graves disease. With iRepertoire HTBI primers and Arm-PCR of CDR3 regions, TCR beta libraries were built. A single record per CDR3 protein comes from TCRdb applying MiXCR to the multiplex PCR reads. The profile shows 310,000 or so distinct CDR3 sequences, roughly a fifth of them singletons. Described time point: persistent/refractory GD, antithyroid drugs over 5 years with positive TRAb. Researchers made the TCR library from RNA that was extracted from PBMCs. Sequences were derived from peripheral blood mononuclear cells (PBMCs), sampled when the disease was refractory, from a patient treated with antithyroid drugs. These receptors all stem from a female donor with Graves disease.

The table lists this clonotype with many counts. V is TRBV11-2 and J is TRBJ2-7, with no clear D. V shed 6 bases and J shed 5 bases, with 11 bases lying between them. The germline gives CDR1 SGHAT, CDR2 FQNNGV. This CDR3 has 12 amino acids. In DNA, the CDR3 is TGTGCCAGCAGTCCGTTGAAAGACGAGCAGTACTTC. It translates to CASSPLKDEQYF.

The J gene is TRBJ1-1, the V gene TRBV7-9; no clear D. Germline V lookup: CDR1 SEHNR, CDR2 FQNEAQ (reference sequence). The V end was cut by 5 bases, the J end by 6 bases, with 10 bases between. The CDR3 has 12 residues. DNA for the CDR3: TGTGCCAGCAGCCCCCGCGGATCTGAAGCTTTCTTT. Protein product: CASSPRGSEAFF.

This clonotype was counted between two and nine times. This CDR3 is CASSLLHTGGLYEQYF. CDR3 DNA: TGTGCCAGCAGCTTACTCCATACAGGGGGGTTGTACGAGCAGTACTTC. The chain joins TRBV7-8 to TRBJ2-7, with 8 bases lining up with TRBD1. This CDR3 spans 16 amino acids. Germline assignment: CDR1 SGHVS and CDR2 FQNEAQ. The V segment lost 2 bases and the J segment 4 bases; nucleotides outside the gene matches: 10. The whole variable domain, remainder taken from reference TRBV7-8 and TRBJ2-7, is GAGVSQSPRYKVAKRGQDVALRCDPISGHVSLFWYQQALGQGPEFLTYFQNEAQLDKSGLPSDRFFAERPEGSVSTLKIQRTQQEDSAVYLCASSLLHTGGLYEQYFGPGTRLTVT.

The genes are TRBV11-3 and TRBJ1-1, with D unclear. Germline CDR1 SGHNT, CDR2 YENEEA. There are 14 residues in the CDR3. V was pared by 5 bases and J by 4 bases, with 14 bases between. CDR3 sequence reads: CASSLSGESTEAFF. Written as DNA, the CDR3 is TGTGCCAGCAGCCTCTCTGGGGAGAGCACTGAAGCTTTCTTT.

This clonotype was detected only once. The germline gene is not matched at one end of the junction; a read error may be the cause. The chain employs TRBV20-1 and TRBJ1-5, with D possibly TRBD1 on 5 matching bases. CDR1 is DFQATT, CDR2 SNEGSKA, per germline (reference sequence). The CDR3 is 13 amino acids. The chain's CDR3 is CSAAGSEDQSHHF. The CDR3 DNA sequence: TGCAGTGCTGCAGGGTCGGAGGATCAGTCCCATCATTTT.

In DNA, the CDR3 is TGTGCCAGCGCGGGACTAGCGGGTGCCGGGGAGCTGTTTTTT. As protein: CASAGLAGAGELFF. This sequence joins TRBV7-6 and TRBJ2-2, with 12 bases lining up with TRBD2. The CDR3 is 14 residues long. CDR1 and CDR2 from the germline V gene are SGHVS and FNYEAQ. The V and J ends lost 8 bases and 6 bases, in that order; junction bases with no gene match: 4.

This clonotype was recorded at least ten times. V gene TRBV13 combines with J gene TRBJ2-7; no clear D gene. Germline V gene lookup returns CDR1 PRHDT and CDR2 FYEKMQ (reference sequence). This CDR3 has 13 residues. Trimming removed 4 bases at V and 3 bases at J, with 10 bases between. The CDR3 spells CASSSTPFYEQYF. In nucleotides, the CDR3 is TGTGCCAGCAGCTCCACCCCGTTCTACGAGCAGTACTTC.

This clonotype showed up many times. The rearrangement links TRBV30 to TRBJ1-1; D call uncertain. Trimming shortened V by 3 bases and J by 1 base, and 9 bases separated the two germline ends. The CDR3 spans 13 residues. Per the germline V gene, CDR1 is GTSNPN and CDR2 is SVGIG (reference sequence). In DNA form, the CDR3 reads TGTGCCTGGAGGGACGAAGAGAACACTGAAGCTTTCTTT. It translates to CAWRDEENTEAFF.

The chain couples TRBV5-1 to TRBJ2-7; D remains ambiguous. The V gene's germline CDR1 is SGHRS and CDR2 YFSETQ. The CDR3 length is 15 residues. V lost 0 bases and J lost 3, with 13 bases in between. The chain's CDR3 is CASSLASSNHYEQYF. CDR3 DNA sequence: TGCGCCAGCAGCTTGGCGTCCAGCAACCACTACGAGCAGTACTTC.

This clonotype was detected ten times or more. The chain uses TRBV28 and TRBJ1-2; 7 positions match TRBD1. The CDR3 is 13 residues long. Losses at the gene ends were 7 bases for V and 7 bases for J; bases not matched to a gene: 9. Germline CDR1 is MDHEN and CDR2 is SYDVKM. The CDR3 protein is CASTPSGTAGYTF. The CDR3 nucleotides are TGTGCCAGCACTCCTTCCGGGACAGCTGGCTACACCTTC.

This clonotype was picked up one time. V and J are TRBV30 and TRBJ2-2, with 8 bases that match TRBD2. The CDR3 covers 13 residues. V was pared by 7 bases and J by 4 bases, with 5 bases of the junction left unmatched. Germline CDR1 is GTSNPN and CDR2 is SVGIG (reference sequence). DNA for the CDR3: TGTGCCTCGGGAGGGCCGGGCACCGGGGAGCTGTTTTTT. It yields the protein CASGGPGTGELFF. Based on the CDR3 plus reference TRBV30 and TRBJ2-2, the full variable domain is SQTIHQWPATLVQPVGSPLSLECTVEGTSNPNLYWYRQAAGRGLQLLFYSVGIGQISSEVPQNLSASRPQDRQFILSSKKLLLSDSGFYLCASGGPGTGELFFGEGSRLTVL.

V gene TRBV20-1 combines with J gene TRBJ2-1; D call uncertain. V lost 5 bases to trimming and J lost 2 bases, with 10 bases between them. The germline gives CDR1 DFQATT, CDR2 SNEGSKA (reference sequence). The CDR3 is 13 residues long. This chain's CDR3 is CSAELTPYNEQFF. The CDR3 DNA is TGCAGTGCTGAGTTGACCCCCTACAATGAGCAGTTCTTC.

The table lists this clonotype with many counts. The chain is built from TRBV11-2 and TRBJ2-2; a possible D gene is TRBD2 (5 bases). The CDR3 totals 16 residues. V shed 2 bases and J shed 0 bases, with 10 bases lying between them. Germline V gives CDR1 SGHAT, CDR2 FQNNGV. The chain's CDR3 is CASSLRGPTNTGELFF. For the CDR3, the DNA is TGTGCCAGCAGCTTAAGAGGGCCAACGAACACCGGGGAGCTGTTTTTT.

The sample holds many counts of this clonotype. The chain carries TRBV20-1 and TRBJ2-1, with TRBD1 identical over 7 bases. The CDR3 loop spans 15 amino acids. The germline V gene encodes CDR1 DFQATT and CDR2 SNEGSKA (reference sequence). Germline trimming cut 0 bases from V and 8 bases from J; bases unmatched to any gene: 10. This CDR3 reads CSARDDRDVFDEQFF. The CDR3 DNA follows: TGCAGTGCTAGAGACGACAGGGATGTATTCGATGAGCAGTTCTTC.

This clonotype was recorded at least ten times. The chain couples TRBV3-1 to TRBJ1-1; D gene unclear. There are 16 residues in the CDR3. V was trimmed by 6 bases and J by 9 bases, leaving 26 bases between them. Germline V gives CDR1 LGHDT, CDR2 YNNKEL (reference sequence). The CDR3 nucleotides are TGTGCCAGCAGTCGAAGACACGCGGCTCGAACACTGAAAGCTTTCTTT. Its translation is CASSRRHAARTLKAFF.

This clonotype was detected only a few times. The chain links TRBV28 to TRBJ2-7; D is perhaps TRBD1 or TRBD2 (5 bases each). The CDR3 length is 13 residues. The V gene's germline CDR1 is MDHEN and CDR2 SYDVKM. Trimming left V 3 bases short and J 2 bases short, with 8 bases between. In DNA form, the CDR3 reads TGTGCCAGCAGTTTGGGGGAACCCTACGAGCAGTACTTC. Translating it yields CASSLGEPYEQYF.

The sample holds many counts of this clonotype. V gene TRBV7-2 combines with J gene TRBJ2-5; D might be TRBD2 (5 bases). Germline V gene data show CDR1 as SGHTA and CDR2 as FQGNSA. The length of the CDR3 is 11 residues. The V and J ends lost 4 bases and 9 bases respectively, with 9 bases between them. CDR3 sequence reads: CASSSQEAQYF. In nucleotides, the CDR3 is TGTGCCAGCAGCTCCCAGGAGGCCCAGTACTTC.

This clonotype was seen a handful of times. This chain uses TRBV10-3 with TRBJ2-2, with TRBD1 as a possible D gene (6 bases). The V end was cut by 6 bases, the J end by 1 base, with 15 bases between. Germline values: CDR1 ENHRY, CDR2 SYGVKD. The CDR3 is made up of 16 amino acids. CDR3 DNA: TGTGCCATCAGACCCACCGGGACACAGAACACCGGGGAGCTGTTTTTT. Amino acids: CAIRPTGTQNTGELFF.

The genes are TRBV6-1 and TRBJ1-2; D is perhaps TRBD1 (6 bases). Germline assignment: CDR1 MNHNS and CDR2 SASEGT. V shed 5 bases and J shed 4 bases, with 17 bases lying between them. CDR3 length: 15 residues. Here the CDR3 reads CASSRGGRHPYGYTF. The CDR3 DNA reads TGTGCCAGCAGTCGGGGGGGCAGGCACCCCTATGGCTACACCTTC.

DNA for the CDR3: TGTGCCAGCAGCCAGGAACCAACGGGGAACGAGCAGTACTTC. The encoded protein is CASSQEPTGNEQYF. V is TRBV4-2 and J is TRBJ2-7, with TRBD2 as a possible D gene (5 bases). Trimming cost V 3 bases and J 5 bases, with 14 bases left between them. The CDR3 runs to 14 residues. In germline, CDR1 is LGHNA, CDR2 YNFKEQ.